Below are 9 T cell receptor beta chains sequenced from a single sample in a study of blood T cell repertoires in COVID-19. Sequencing used immunoSEQ multiplex PCR; TCRdb keeps in-frame clones, though not all of them. The profile shows about 150,000 clones, about 86% of them singletons. The sequenced sample was peripheral blood. The receptors come from a woman aged 50 to 60 with active or convalescent COVID-19.

The gene calls are TRBV7-3 and TRBJ2-7; D is unresolved. The CDR3 consists of 13 residues. Germline assignment: CDR1 SGHTA and CDR2 FQGTGA. The ends were cut back, 0 bases at V and 7 bases at J, with 10 bases in the middle. The CDR3 region has the DNA TGTGCCAGCAGCTTAACCCTCGGAGATGAGCAGTACTTC. Translation: CASSLTLGDEQYF.

V and J are TRBV28 and TRBJ1-1; 11 bases line up with TRBD1. In germline, CDR1 is MDHEN, CDR2 SYDVKM. The CDR3 totals 13 residues. Trimming cost V 6 bases and J 11 bases; bases outside gene matches: 8. The CDR3 loop is CASSLTGTGGAFF. Written as DNA, the CDR3 is TGTGCCAGCAGCTTAACCGGGACAGGGGGGGCTTTCTTT.

J is TRBJ1-1 and V is TRBV6-5, with 12 bases fitting TRBD1. Germline CDR1 is MNHEY and CDR2 is SVGAGI. Germline trimming cut 8 bases from V and 4 bases from J; bases unmatched to any gene: 5. The CDR3 is made up of 14 amino acids. CDR3 sequence: CASAVGQGATEAFF. The CDR3 DNA reads as TGTGCCAGCGCGGTGGGACAGGGGGCCACTGAAGCTTTCTTT.

V usage is TRBV29-1 and J usage is TRBJ2-1; 11 nucleotides align to TRBD2. The CDR3 is 14 residues long. The germline gives CDR1 SQVTM, CDR2 ANQGSEA. With 6 bases clipped from V and 8 bases from J, the junction kept 9 bases outside the gene matches. The CDR3 nucleotides are TGCAGCGTCCTCCCGGGACTAGCGGCATATGAGCAGTTCTTC. It encodes CSVLPGLAAYEQFF.

This chain joins TRBV28 and TRBJ1-5; D call uncertain. CDR1 and CDR2 from the germline V gene are MDHEN and SYDVKM. The V gene lost 6 bases and the J gene lost 2 bases, with 17 bases spanning the gap. The CDR3 consists of 16 residues. CDR3 region: CASRPYSPKGNQPQHF. CDR3 bases: TGTGCCAGCAGACCGTACAGTCCCAAAGGCAATCAGCCCCAGCATTTT.

This rearrangement joins TRBV19 to TRBJ2-7; tentative D call: TRBD2 (5 bases). The germline CDR1 and CDR2 sequences are LNHDA and SQIVND (reference sequence). The V end was cut by 7 bases, the J end by 4 bases, with 11 bases between. The CDR3 extends over 12 amino acids. The chain's CDR3 is CASTDRRYEQYF. The CDR3 region has the DNA TGTGCCAGTACGGATCGGAGGTACGAGCAGTACTTC.

The rearrangement links TRBV2 to TRBJ2-2; TRBD2 aligns across 8 bases. CDR3 length: 16 residues. Germline-derived CDR1 and CDR2 are SNHLY and FYNNEI. The V gene end was trimmed by 2 bases and the J gene end by 0 bases; junction bases not matched to a gene: 2. CDR3 nucleotides: TGTGCCAGCAGTGAATTAGCGGGGACGAACACCGGGGAGCTGTTTTTT. Translation: CASSELAGTNTGELFF.

V and J are TRBV7-8 and TRBJ1-2; maybe TRBD1 (6 bases). V gave up 5 bases and J gave up 0 bases, with 10 bases separating them. CDR1 SGHVS and CDR2 FQNEAQ come from the germline V gene. The CDR3 consists of 14 residues. The CDR3: CASSKGQPNYGYTF. The CDR3 nucleotides are TGTGCCAGCAGCAAAGGACAGCCTAACTATGGCTACACCTTC.

This rearrangement joins TRBV4-3 to TRBJ2-3; 10 positions agree with TRBD2. CDR1 is LGHNA and CDR2 is YSLEER in the germline V gene. V lost 1 base, J lost 0 bases, and 7 bases stayed unmatched. The CDR3 consists of 18 residues. The chain's CDR3 is CASSQGNSGGTSTDTQYF. The CDR3 DNA sequence: TGCGCCAGCAGCCAAGGAAATAGCGGGGGGACTAGCACAGATACGCAGTATTTT.